The TCR beta chain described here comes from a study of beta chain features in type 1 diabetes. Study-level findings and limits: All four CD4+ subsets from Type 1 diabetes patients carried moderately but significantly shorter TCRB CDR3s.

Sorted populations all exceeded 95% purity. This clone has a handful of counts. Its antigen is currently unknown. V dropped 5 bases and J dropped 6 bases, with 10 bases sitting between them. Germline assignment: CDR1 SSHAT and CDR2 FNYEAQ (reference sequence). The CDR3 spans 13 residues. Every bit of the isolated RNA underwent reverse transcription, so sequencing read expressed TCRB transcripts. Assay: immunoSEQ multiplex PCR; the TCRdb copy retains only in-frame clones and omits some. In the table there are about 740,000 clones, 13% of which are singletons. Sequences were obtained from naive CD4+ T cells from blood. The chain carries TRBV7-7 and TRBJ1-4; no reliable D call. The receptor's source is a man younger than 35 with type 1 diabetes. The CDR3 bases are TGTGCCAGCAGCCCGCTAACGTATGAAAAACTGTTTTTT. Protein product: CASSPLTYEKLFF.